This TCR beta chain was captured by sequencing in a study of CD4+ T cells in melanoma. The repertoire was sequenced with immunoSEQ multiplex PCR; TCRdb's copy has only in-frame clones and lacks some. Among roughly 120,000 clones listed, about 92% were seen once. The study, taken as a whole, reports: CD8+ T cell, macrophage and B cell function reportedly correlated with neoantigen-specific CD4+ T cells.

After removal of 4 bases from V and 10 bases from J, the junction contained 8 bases not matched to a gene. The germline CDR1 and CDR2 sequences are SQVTM and ANQGSEA. The length of the CDR3 is 12 residues. On this clone itself: The antigen is not known.

This TCR was recovered from a human donor with melanoma. The V call is TRBV29-1, the J call TRBJ2-3, with 7 bases identical to TRBD1. The sequenced sample was peripheral blood. The CDR3 loop is CSVGGTDLPQYF. The CDR3 nucleotides read TGCAGCGTTGGGGGGACAGACTTGCCGCAGTATTTT.